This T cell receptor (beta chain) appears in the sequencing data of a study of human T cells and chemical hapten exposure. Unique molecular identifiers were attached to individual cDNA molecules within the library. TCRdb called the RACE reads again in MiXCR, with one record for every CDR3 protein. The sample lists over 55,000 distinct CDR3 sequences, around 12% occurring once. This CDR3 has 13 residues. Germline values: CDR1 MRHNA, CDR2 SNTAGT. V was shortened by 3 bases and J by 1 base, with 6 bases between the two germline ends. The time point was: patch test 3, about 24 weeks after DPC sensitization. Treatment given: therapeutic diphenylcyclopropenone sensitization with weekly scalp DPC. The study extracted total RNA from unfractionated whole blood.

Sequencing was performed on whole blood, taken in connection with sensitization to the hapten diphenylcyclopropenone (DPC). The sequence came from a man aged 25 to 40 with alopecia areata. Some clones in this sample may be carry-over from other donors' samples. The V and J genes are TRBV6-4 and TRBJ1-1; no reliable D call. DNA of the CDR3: TGTGCCAGCAGTGAACGACAGAACACTGAAGCTTTCTTT. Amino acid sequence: CASSERQNTEAFF.